This passage covers 5 T cell receptor beta chains from one sample sequenced in a study of response to subunit inactivated influenza vaccine (dated by TCRdb to the late 2010s). Receptors were amplified or captured by RT-PCR. TCRdb records Illumina HiSeq 2500 as the sequencer. TCRdb trimmed public reads at Q25 via fastp, called clones via MiXCR and kept in-frame beta chains. CDR3 protein sequences are deduplicated, and each keeps its most common genes and DNA. This sample has 500,000 to 550,000 distinct CDR3 sequences in its table, and approximately 20% of those were observed once. The ten largest clones capture 2.5% to 3% of the sample. This same sample was also taken into another study, of T cells expressing NK-cell markers. As the second publication notes: TCR beta cDNA libraries were made by 5'RACE template switching that added a universal primer site and unique molecular identifiers.

The sample was CD4+ T cells sorted from PBMCs, taken about 12 days after vaccination. These receptors came from a man aged 45-65 years who received an inactivated influenza vaccine. Donor details come from another sample of the same person, matched by shared clones.

This chain connects TRBV7-2 to TRBJ1-4, with D possibly matching TRBD1 (5 bases). Trimming pared 6 bases from V and 7 bases from J, leaving 15 bases between. Germline V gene data show CDR1 as SGHTA and CDR2 as FQGNSA. The CDR3 length is 14 residues. The CDR3 region is CASSKTRVGEKLFF. The CDR3 DNA reads TGTGCCAGCAGTAAGACCAGGGTCGGTGAAAAACTGTTTTTT.

There are a few counts of this clonotype. The genes are TRBV7-6 and TRBJ2-2; TRBD2 is a possible D gene (7 bases). V lost 5 bases and J lost 5, with 12 bases in between. From germline, CDR1 is SGHVS and CDR2 FNYEAQ. This CDR3 is built from 14 residues. Written as DNA, the CDR3 is TGTGCCAGCAGCCCTGCGGGGGCGACCGGGGAGCTGTTTTTT. Its protein product is CASSPAGATGELFF.

This clonotype was picked up a small number of times. V usage is TRBV12-3 or TRBV12-4 and J usage is TRBJ2-7; D is unclear. Trimming removed 1 base at V and 3 bases at J, with 13 bases between. The CDR3 length is 15 residues. Here the CDR3 reads CASSLGPGLDYEQYF. As DNA, the CDR3 is TGTGCCAGCAGTTTAGGTCCCGGTCTAGACTACGAGCAGTACTTC.

The J gene is TRBJ2-5, the V gene TRBV6-2 or TRBV6-3; TRBD2 matches 7 bases. CDR1 and CDR2 from the germline V gene are MNHEY and SVGEGT. J gave up 5 bases and V 8 bases, and 14 bases lay outside the gene matches. The CDR3 length is 15 residues. CDR3 amino acids: CASGRDYLIRETQYF. The CDR3 DNA sequence: TGTGCCAGCGGCCGGGACTACCTTATCCGGGAGACCCAGTACTTC.

This clonotype has a count of ten or more. V usage is TRBV11-1 and J usage is TRBJ2-5; tentatively, D is TRBD1 or TRBD2 (6 bases each). The CDR3 has 15 residues. V lost 5 bases to trimming and J lost 0 bases, with 13 bases between them. From germline, CDR1 is SGHAT and CDR2 FQDESV (reference sequence). CDR3 amino acids: CASSRGTLHQETQYF. As DNA, the CDR3 is TGTGCCAGCAGCCGGGGGACACTACACCAAGAGACCCAGTACTTC.